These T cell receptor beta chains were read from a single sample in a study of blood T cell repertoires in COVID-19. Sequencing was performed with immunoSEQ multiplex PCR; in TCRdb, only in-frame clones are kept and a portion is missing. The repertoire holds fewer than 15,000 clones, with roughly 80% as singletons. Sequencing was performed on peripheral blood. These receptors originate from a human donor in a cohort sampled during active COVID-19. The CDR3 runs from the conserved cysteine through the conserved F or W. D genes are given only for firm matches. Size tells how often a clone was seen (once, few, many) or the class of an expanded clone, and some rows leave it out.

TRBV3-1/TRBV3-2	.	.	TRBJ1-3	TGTGCCAGCAGCCATAGGGGCTCCTCTGGAAACACCATATATTTT	CASSHRGSSGNTIYF
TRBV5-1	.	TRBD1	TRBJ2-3	TGCGCCAGCAGCTTGGGACAGGGTTGGGACGATACGCAGTATTTT	CASSLGQGWDDTQYF
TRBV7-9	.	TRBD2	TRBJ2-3	TGTGCCAGCAGCTTGTCTAGCGGGGGGGCAGATACGCAGTATTTT	CASSLSSGGADTQYF
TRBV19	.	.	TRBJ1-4	TGTGCCAGTAGCCCGACAGGAACTAATGAAAAACTGTTTTTT	CASSPTGTNEKLFF
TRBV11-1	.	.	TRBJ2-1	TGTGCCAGCAGCTTTTCCGGGACACACAACAATGAGCAGTTCTTC	CASSFSGTHNNEQFF
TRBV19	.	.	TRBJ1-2	TGTGCCAGTAGTATGGGGGGGGCGTTTGGCTACACCTTC	CASSMGGAFGYTF
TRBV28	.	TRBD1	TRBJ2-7	TGTGCCAGCAGTACCGACAGGGCCTCCTACGAGCAGTACTTC	CASSTDRASYEQYF
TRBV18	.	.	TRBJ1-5	TGTGCCAGCTCACCGCCAGGGGATCAGCCCCAGCATTTT	CASSPPGDQPQHF
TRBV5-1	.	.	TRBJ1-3	TGCGCCAGCGCTTCAGGGTTCGGAAACACCATATATTTT	CASASGFGNTIYF
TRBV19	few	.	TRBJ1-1	TGTGCCAGTACCTCGACTCAGGGATATACTGAAGCTTTCTTT	CASTSTQGYTEAFF
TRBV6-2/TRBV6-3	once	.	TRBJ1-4	TGTGCCAGCAGTCCGTGGACAGCGGCTAATGAAAAACTGTTTTTT	CASSPWTAANEKLFF
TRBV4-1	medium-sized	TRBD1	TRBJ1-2	TGCGCCAGCAGCCAAGTAACAGGGGGATTTAACTATGGCTACACCTTC	CASSQVTGGFNYGYTF
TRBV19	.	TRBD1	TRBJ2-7	TGTGCCAGTAGTATAGGCCCGGGACAGGGCGAGCAGTACTTC	CASSIGPGQGEQYF
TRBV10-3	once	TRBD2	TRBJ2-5	TGTGCCATCAGTGAGTTTTCGGGGGGACAAGAGACCCAGTACTTC	CAISEFSGGQETQYF
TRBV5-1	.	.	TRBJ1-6	TGCGCCAGCAGCTTGGGTATCGGTGAGTCACCCCTCCACTTT	CASSLGIGESPLHF
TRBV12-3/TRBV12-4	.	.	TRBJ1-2	TGTGCCAGCAGTTTAGGGTTTCCGGATGGCTACACCTTC	CASSLGFPDGYTF
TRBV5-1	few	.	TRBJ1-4	TGCGCCAGCAGCTTGGCCGTACAGAATGAAAAACTGTTTTTT	CASSLAVQNEKLFF
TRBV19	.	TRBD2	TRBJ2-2	TGTGCCAGTAGGGGCAAGCGGGGAGATACGAACACCGGGGAGCTGTTTTTT	CASRGKRGDTNTGELFF
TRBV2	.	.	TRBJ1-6	TGTGCCAGCAAAGGAGGGTCACCCCTCCACTTT	CASKGGSPLHF
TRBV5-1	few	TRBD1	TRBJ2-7	TGCGCCACCCGAGTCGGGACAGAAGCCTACGAGCAGTACTTC	CATRVGTEAYEQYF
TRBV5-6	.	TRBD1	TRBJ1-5	TGTGCCAGCAGCATACGGACAGGGATTATGGGCAATCAGCCCCAGCATTTT	CASSIRTGIMGNQPQHF
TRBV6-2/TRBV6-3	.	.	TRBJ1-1	TGTGCCAGCAGTTGGACACCAAACACTGAAGCTTTCTTT	CASSWTPNTEAFF
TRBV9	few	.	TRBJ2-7	TGTGCCAGCAGCGTAGAGGGCAGGGACTACGAGCAGTACTTC	CASSVEGRDYEQYF
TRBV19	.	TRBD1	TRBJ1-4	TGTGCCAGTAGTATAACAGGGGGTACTAATGAAAAACTGTTTTTT	CASSITGGTNEKLFF
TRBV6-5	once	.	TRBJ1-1	TGTGCCAGCACCATAACTATGAACACTGAAGCTTTCTTT	CASTITMNTEAFF
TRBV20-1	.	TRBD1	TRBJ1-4	TGCAGTGCTAGTCGCCAGGGGGGTGAAAAACTGTTTTTT	CSASRQGGEKLFF
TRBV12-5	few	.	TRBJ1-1	TGTGCTAGTGGTTCGACAGTGAACACTGAAGCTTTCTTT	CASGSTVNTEAFF
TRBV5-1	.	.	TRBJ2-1	TGCGCCAGCAGCTTGGTATATAACTCCTACAATGAGCAGTTCTTC	CASSLVYNSYNEQFF
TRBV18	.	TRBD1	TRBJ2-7	TGTGCCAGCTCACCATTGGGACAGGACTACGAGCAGTACTTC	CASSPLGQDYEQYF
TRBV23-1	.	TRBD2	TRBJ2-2	TGCGCCAGCCAGCTCGGCGGGGGGAACACCGGGGAGCTGTTTTTT	CASQLGGGNTGELFF
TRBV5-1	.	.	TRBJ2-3	TGCGCCAGCAGAAGGGAGGATACAGTGTATACGCAGTATTTT	CASRREDTVYTQYF
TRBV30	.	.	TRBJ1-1	TGTGCCTGGAGCGCAGACAGGCCCAATTCAGCTTTCTTT	CAWSADRPNSAFF
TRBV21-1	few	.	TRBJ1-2	TGTGCCAGCAGCAAAGCCATATCCGGGACAGGGGGTGGCTACACCTTC	CASSKAISGTGGGYTF
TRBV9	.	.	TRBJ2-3	TGTGCCAGCAGCGTAACCGGGGGATCCACAGATACGCAGTATTTT	CASSVTGGSTDTQYF
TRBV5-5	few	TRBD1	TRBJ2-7	TGTGCCAGCAGTCGACAGGGTGCCTACGAGCAGTACTTC	CASSRQGAYEQYF
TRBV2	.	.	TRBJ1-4	TGTGCCAGCAGCGAGGGTCGGGCTAATGAAAAACTGTTTTTT	CASSEGRANEKLFF
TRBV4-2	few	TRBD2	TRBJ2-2	TGTGCCAGCAGCCAACTAGCGGTAACGAACACCGGGGAGCTGTTTTTT	CASSQLAVTNTGELFF